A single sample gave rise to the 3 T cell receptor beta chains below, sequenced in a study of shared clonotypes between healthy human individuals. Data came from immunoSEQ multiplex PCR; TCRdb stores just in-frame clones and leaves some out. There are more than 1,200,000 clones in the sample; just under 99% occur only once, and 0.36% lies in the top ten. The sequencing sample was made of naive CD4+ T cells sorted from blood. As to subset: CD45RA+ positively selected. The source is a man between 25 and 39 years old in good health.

CDR3 DNA sequence: TGTGCCAGCGTAGAGCGGGAGGTCGGGGACTACGAGCAGTACTTC. As protein: CASVEREVGDYEQYF. The chain has TRBV2 and TRBJ2-7; 9 nucleotides align to TRBD2. V was clipped by 8 bases and J by 3 bases; unmatched bases: 11. Germline loops: CDR1 SNHLY, CDR2 FYNNEI. The CDR3 runs to 15 residues.

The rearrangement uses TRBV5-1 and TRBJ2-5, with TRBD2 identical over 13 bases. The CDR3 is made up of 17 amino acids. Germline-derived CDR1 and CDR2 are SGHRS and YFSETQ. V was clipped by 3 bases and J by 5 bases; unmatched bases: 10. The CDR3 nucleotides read TGCGCCAGCAGCTGGGGACTAGCGGGACCTCAGGGGGAGACCCAGTACTTC. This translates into CASSWGLAGPQGETQYF.

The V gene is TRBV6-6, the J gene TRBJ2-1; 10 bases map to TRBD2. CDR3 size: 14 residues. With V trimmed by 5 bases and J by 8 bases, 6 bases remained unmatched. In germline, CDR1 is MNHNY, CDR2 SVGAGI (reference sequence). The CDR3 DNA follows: TGTGCCAGCAGTAAACTAGCGGGATACGATGAGCAGTTCTTC. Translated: CASSKLAGYDEQFF.